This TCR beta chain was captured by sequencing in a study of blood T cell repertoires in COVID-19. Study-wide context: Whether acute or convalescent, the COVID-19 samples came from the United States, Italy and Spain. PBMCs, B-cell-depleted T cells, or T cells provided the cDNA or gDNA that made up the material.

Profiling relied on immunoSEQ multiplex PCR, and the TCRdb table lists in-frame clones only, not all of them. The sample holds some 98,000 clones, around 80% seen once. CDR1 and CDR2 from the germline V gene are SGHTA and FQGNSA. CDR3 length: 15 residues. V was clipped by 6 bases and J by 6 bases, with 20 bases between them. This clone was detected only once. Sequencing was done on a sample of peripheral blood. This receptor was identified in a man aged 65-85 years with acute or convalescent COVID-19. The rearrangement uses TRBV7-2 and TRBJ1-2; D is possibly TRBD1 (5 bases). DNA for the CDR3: TGTGCCAGCAGTCAACCGGGACTCTACGGCGATGGCTACACCTTC. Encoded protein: CASSQPGLYGDGYTF.